These 9 T cell receptor beta chains originate from one sample sequenced in a study of molecular identifiers for immune sequencing clone quantification. TCRdb passed the PCR reads through MiXCR, listing each CDR3 protein once. The sample lists some 320,000 distinct CDR3 sequences; about a fifth were seen once. The material sequenced was naive CD8+ T cells from blood, with Jurkat cell RNA spiked in. Subset: FACS-sorted CD8+CD4-CCR7+CD45RA+ naive T cells. These receptors were collected from a human donor in good health. Some libraries in this study had Jurkat cell RNA spiked in.

A few counts support this clonotype. The CDR3 spells CASSLPGARYNEQFF. For the CDR3, the DNA is TGCGCCAGCAGCTTGCCAGGGGCTCGCTACAATGAGCAGTTCTTC. The chain employs TRBV5-1 and TRBJ2-1; a possible D gene is TRBD1 (6 bases). From germline, CDR1 is SGHRS and CDR2 YFSETQ. The V end was cut by 1 base, the J end by 3 bases, with 11 bases between. This CDR3 spans 15 amino acids.

This clonotype was found many times. This chain uses TRBV7-8 with TRBJ1-4; D remains unclear. The CDR3 spans 14 residues. Germline assignment: CDR1 SGHVS and CDR2 FQNEAQ. V was clipped by 3 bases and J by 2 bases, with 7 bases between them. The CDR3 DNA follows: TGTGCCAGCAGCTTTTTGAGCACTAATGAAAAACTGTTTTTT. This encodes CASSFLSTNEKLFF.

The chain combines TRBV12-3 or TRBV12-4 with TRBJ1-3; 7 nucleotides line up with TRBD1. With V trimmed by 8 bases and J by 4 bases, 23 bases remained unmatched. The CDR3 is made up of 19 amino acids. The CDR3 coding sequence is TGTGCCAGCGGCGGACTGGGGGACAGTACTTACTTAGCGGGAAACACCATATATTTT. It yields the protein CASGGLGDSTYLAGNTIYF.

As to this clonotype: At one of its ends the junction is not consistent with the germline gene, which may arise from a read error. CDR3 in amino acids: CASSPSYTGFYNERFF. In DNA, the CDR3 is TGTGCCAGCAGCCCGTCTTATACAGGATTTTACAATGAGCGGTTCTTC. The chain has TRBV7-8 and TRBJ2-1; D possibly corresponds to TRBD1 (5 bases). The germline V gene has CDR1 SGHVS and CDR2 FQNEAQ. This CDR3 comprises 16 residues. The full variable domain, its missing parts supplied by reference TRBV7-8 and TRBJ2-1, is GAGVSQSPRYKVAKRGQDVALRCDPISGHVSLFWYQQALGQGPEFLTYFQNEAQLDKSGLPSDRFFAERPEGSVSTLKIQRTQQEDSAVYLCASSPSYTGFYNERFFGPGTRLTVL.

Remarks on this clonotype: Just one base apart from a much larger clone, this may be a read error. The rearrangement joins TRBV7-2 to TRBJ1-6; 9 positions match TRBD1. Per germline, CDR1 SGHTA and CDR2 FQGNSA. J lost 9 bases, V lost 5 bases, and 8 bases had no gene match. There are 15 residues in the CDR3. The CDR3 loop is CASSPGQGNSSPLHF. CDR3 DNA: TGTGCCAGCAGCCCAGGACAGGGGAATAGTTCACCCCTCCACTTT.

In this sample, this clonotype turned up many times. This sequence joins TRBV20-1 and TRBJ1-5, with D perhaps matching TRBD1 (5 bases). Germline V gene data show CDR1 as DFQATT and CDR2 as SNEGSKA (reference sequence). CDR3 length: 15 residues. Between the trimmed V and J ends, which lost 1 base and 5 bases, there was a span of 15 bases. The CDR3 nucleotides read TGCAGTGCTAGAGGCATGGACATGATCGATCAGCCCCAGCATTTT. Translated: CSARGMDMIDQPQHF.

On this clonotype itself: A much larger clone sits a single nucleotide away, making a read error possible. The chain employs TRBV4-1 and TRBJ2-2, with D possibly being TRBD1 or TRBD2 (5 bases each). The germline V gene encodes CDR1 MGHRA and CDR2 YSYEKL. This CDR3 is built from 14 residues. CDR3: CASSQGTLTGELSF. CDR3 nucleotide sequence: TGCGCCAGCAGCCAAGGGACACTCACCGGGGAGCTGTCTTTT.

With respect to this clonotype: A much larger clonotype is one base distant, so this may be a read error. The V gene is TRBV7-9, the J gene TRBJ1-4, with D uncertain. Germline values: CDR1 SEHNR, CDR2 FQNEAQ (reference sequence). The CDR3 spans 17 residues. CDR3 sequence (DNA): TGTGCCAGCAGCCCACCCCGCGGGTCCCCGGGAACAGAAAGACTGTTTTTT. Protein: CASSPPRGSPGTERLFF.

This clonotype was found once. A read error may be the cause here, since a much bigger clone is one base away. The chain recombines TRBV7-9 with TRBJ2-7; possibly TRBD1 or TRBD2 for D (5 bases each). The CDR3 is 15 residues long. Germline assignment: CDR1 SEHNR and CDR2 FQNEAQ (reference sequence). CDR3 coding DNA: TGTGCCAGCAGCGCCTCCGGGACGCCCTTGGGCGAGCGGTACTTC. Protein product: CASSASGTPLGERYF.